The 17 T cell receptor beta chains reported below all come from one sample, sequenced in a study of control samples from healthy donors and cancer patients. Sequencing used immunoSEQ multiplex PCR; TCRdb keeps in-frame clones, though not all of them. In the table there are tens of thousands of clones, roughly nine tenths of which are singletons. Sequencing was performed on blood. The receptors here all came from a man under 40 in good health.

The rearrangement uses TRBV9 and TRBJ2-7; D may be TRBD1 or TRBD2 (5 bases each). The CDR3 loop spans 17 amino acids. The V and J ends lost 1 base and 0 bases respectively, with 17 bases between them. In germline, CDR1 is SGDLS, CDR2 YYNGEE. The CDR3 is CASSVSPGTGSSYEQYF. The CDR3 DNA reads as TGTGCCAGCAGCGTATCCCCCGGGACGGGGAGCTCCTACGAGCAGTACTTC.

This clone occurred a few times. The gene calls are TRBV27 and TRBJ2-7, with D hard to call. The V end lost 3 bases, the J end lost 4 bases, and 13 bases lay between the germline ends. Germline V gives CDR1 MNHEY, CDR2 SMNVEV (reference sequence). This CDR3 spans 14 amino acids. As DNA, the CDR3 is TGTGCCAGCAGTTTTGACGGAATCCTTTACGAGCAGTACTTC. Translating it yields CASSFDGILYEQYF.

The chain is built from TRBV5-6 and TRBJ2-7; possible D gene TRBD1, 5 bases. CDR1 is SGHDT, CDR2 YYEEEE, per germline. The CDR3 is 15 amino acids. Trimming left V 4 bases short and J 3 bases short, with 17 bases between. CDR3 region: CASSAARTLNYEQYF. The CDR3 coding sequence is TGTGCCAGCAGCGCCGCCCGGACACTGAACTACGAGCAGTACTTC.

The chain carries TRBV9 and TRBJ2-3; 7 positions match TRBD2. Per germline, CDR1 SGDLS and CDR2 YYNGEE. This CDR3 has 13 amino acids. The junction had 7 bases not matched to a gene; V was cut back by 3 bases and J by 9 bases. The CDR3 DNA is TGTGCCAGCAGCGGGCCACTAGCGCTAACGCAGTATTTT. It is translated as CASSGPLALTQYF.

The rearrangement joins TRBV9 to TRBJ1-5; D possibly corresponds to TRBD1 (6 bases). V was clipped by 4 bases and J by 2 bases, with 13 bases between them. From germline, CDR1 is SGDLS and CDR2 YYNGEE. This CDR3 comprises 15 residues. The CDR3 loop is CASSRDGGGNQPQHF. The DNA for the CDR3 is TGTGCCAGCAGCCGAGACGGGGGCGGCAATCAGCCCCAGCATTTT.

The chain is built from TRBV19 and TRBJ1-5, with D unclear. Trimming stripped 7 bases from V and 5 bases from J, with 18 bases between. The CDR3 covers 15 residues. CDR1 and CDR2 from the germline V gene are LNHDA and SQIVND (reference sequence). The CDR3 region has the DNA TGTGCCAGTACTACCGCAGGACGGAGGGATCAGCCCCAGCATTTT. Its protein is CASTTAGRRDQPQHF. The full variable domain, with the rest looked up from reference TRBV19 and TRBJ1-5, is DGGITQSPKYLFRKEGQNVTLSCEQNLNHDAMYWYRQDPGQGLRLIYYSQIVNDFQKGDIAEGYSVSREKKESFPLTVTSAQKNPTAFYLCASTTAGRRDQPQHFGDGTRLSIL.

The chain carries TRBV27 and TRBJ1-3; D unclear. The CDR3 consists of 14 residues. With 8 bases removed from V and 4 bases from J, the gap between germline ends came to 15 bases. CDR1 and CDR2 (germline): MNHEY, SMNVEV (reference sequence). This CDR3 is CASQPSGLGNTIYF. The CDR3 DNA follows: TGTGCCAGCCAACCGTCCGGACTCGGAAACACCATATATTTT.

The chain recombines TRBV28 with TRBJ2-1; either TRBD1 or TRBD2 may fit D (6 bases each). CDR3 length equals 14 residues. The ends were cut back, 1 base at V and 13 bases at J, with 17 bases in the middle. Germline CDR1 and CDR2: MDHEN and SYDVKM. CDR3 nucleotide sequence: TGTGCCAGCAGTTTATCGAACCGGGGGCTTTTCCAGTTCTTC. This translates into CASSLSNRGLFQFF.

The rearrangement uses TRBV27 and TRBJ1-4, with 7 bases fitting TRBD1. V gave up 2 bases and J gave up 7 bases; unmatched junction bases: 7. The CDR3 is 15 amino acids. Germline CDR1 reads MNHEY; CDR2 reads SMNVEV (reference sequence). The CDR3 sequence: CASSLGTGVGEKLFF. As DNA, the CDR3 is TGTGCCAGCAGTTTAGGTACAGGGGTAGGTGAAAAACTGTTTTTT.

This chain connects TRBV30 to TRBJ2-7, with 10 bases that match TRBD2. Losses at the gene ends were 2 bases for V and 3 bases for J; bases not matched to a gene: 4. Germline V gene sequence: CDR1 GTSNPN, CDR2 SVGIG (reference sequence). CDR3 size: 14 residues. The CDR3 here is CAWSSLAGDYEQYF. The CDR3 bases are TGTGCCTGGAGTAGTCTAGCGGGAGACTACGAGCAGTACTTC.

The rearrangement links TRBV19 to TRBJ1-5, with D maybe TRBD1 (5 bases). The CDR3 extends over 17 amino acids. CDR1 is LNHDA, CDR2 SQIVND, per germline (reference sequence). V was trimmed by 4 bases and J by 0 bases, leaving 16 bases between them. CDR3 region: CASSTLLQGYSNQPQHF. CDR3 DNA: TGTGCCAGTAGTACCCTACTTCAGGGTTATAGCAATCAGCCCCAGCATTTT.

The chain employs TRBV10-1 and TRBJ2-7; tentatively, D is TRBD1 (6 bases). CDR1 and CDR2 (germline): WNHNN, SYGVQD (reference sequence). Trimming took 6 bases from V and 4 from J, leaving 19 bases between them. The CDR3 spans 15 residues. CDR3: CASSPPGQGLYEQYF. The CDR3 nucleotides are TGCGCCAGCAGCCCTCCGGGACAAGGATTGTACGAGCAGTACTTC.

The V and J genes are TRBV12-3 or TRBV12-4 and TRBJ2-3; D is undetermined. The CDR3 is 13 residues long. CDR3 residues: CAISYTGTGTQYF. Written as DNA, the CDR3 is TGTGCTATATCCTACACGGGTACTGGTACGCAGTATTTT.

The chain carries TRBV13 and TRBJ2-7; D unresolved. This CDR3 contains 12 residues. Germline V gene data show CDR1 as PRHDT and CDR2 as FYEKMQ (reference sequence). Trimming took 1 base from V and 6 from J, leaving 7 bases between them. Here the CDR3 reads CASSLVKGEQYF. CDR3 coding DNA: TGTGCCAGCAGCTTAGTAAAGGGCGAGCAGTACTTC. Full variable domain (remainder filled in from reference TRBV13 and TRBJ2-7): AAGVIQSPRHLIKEKRETATLKCYPIPRHDTVYWYQQGPGQDPQFLISFYEKMQSDKGSIPDRFSAQQFSDYHSELNMSSLELGDSALYFCASSLVKGEQYFGPGTRLTVT.

The chain carries TRBV2 and TRBJ2-5; TRBD1 matches at 7 bases. Germline values: CDR1 SNHLY, CDR2 FYNNEI. The CDR3 has 13 amino acids. V lost 6 bases to trimming and J lost 4 bases; unmatched junction nucleotides: 5. Here the CDR3 reads CASRGQGVETQYF. The CDR3 DNA is TGTGCCAGCAGGGGGCAGGGGGTAGAGACCCAGTACTTC.

The rearrangement links TRBV25-1 to TRBJ1-5; the match to TRBD1 covers 8 bases. Germline V gene lookup returns CDR1 MGHDK and CDR2 SYGVNS. The CDR3 contains 13 residues. J was trimmed by 8 bases and V by 6 bases; bases with no gene match: 6. CDR3 residues: CASSQTGAEPQHF. The CDR3 nucleotides read TGTGCCAGCAGCCAGACAGGGGCTGAGCCCCAGCATTTT. Full variable domain (remainder filled in from reference TRBV25-1 and TRBJ1-5): EADIYQTPRYLVIGTGKKITLECSQTMGHDKMYWYQQDPGMELHLIHYSYGVNSTEKGDLSSESTVSRIRTEHFPLTLESARPSHTSQYLCASSQTGAEPQHFGDGTRLSIL.

The chain has TRBV6-5 and TRBJ2-3; maybe TRBD2 (5 bases). This CDR3 is 15 amino acids long. Trimming left V 0 bases short and J 3 bases short, with 10 bases between. Looked up from germline, CDR1 is MNHEY and CDR2 is SVGAGI. The DNA for the CDR3 is TGTGCCAGCAGTTACTCCGGGATAGTAACAGATACGCAGTATTTT. Translated, it gives CASSYSGIVTDTQYF.